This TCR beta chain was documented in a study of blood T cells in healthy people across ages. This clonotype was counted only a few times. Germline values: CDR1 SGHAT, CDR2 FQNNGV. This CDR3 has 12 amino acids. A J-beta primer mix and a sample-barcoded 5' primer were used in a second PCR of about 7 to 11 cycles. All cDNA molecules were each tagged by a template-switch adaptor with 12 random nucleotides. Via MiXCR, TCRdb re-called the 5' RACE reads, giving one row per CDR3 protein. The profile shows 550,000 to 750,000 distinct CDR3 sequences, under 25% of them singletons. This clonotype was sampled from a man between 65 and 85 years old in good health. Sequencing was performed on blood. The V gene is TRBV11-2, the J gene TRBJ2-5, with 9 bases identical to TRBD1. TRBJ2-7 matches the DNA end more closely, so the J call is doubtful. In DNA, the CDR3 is TGTGCCAGCACCGGGACAGGGATCGAGCAGTACTTC. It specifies CASTGTGIEQYF.